A single sample is the source of the 11 T cell receptor beta chains below, sequenced in a study of shared clonotypes between healthy human individuals. Sequenced by immunoSEQ multiplex PCR; TCRdb stores in-frame clones only, minus some. The repertoire has 550,000 to 700,000 clones, more than 70% of them found once; the top ten carry 1.5% to 2%. The sequenced sample consisted of memory CD4+ T cells sorted from blood. The subset denotes: CD45RA-negative fraction. These receptors were taken from a woman aged 25 to 45 in good health.

On this clone: This same CDR3 is encoded by further DNA sequences in the sample. This rearrangement joins TRBV28 to TRBJ1-3; D is uncertain. The CDR3 sequence is 12 residues long. V was shortened by 2 bases and J by 4 bases, with 3 bases between the two germline ends. The germline V gene encodes CDR1 MDHEN and CDR2 SYDVKM. CDR3 amino acids: CASSLGGNTIYF. CDR3 nucleotides: TGTGCCAGCAGTTTAGGAGGAAACACCATATATTTT.

Concerning this clone itself: A much larger clone lies a single base off, so this may be a read error. Other DNA sequences in this specimen translate into the identical CDR3. The rearrangement joins TRBV7-2 to TRBJ1-2, with unresolved D. The CDR3 has 13 amino acids. V lost 6 bases and J 2 bases, leaving 10 bases between the germline ends. Germline CDR1 reads SGHTA; CDR2 reads FQGNSA. The CDR3 spells CASSFDSNYGYTF. Here the CDR3 DNA reads TGTGCCAGCAGTTTCGACTCAAACTATGGCTACACCTTC.

The rearrangement uses TRBV28 and TRBJ2-5, with D perhaps TRBD2 (5 bases). The CDR3 extends over 15 amino acids. The V end lost 6 bases, the J end lost 5 bases, and 19 bases lay between the germline ends. Germline CDR1 is MDHEN and CDR2 is SYDVKM. CDR3 nucleotides: TGTGCCAGCAGGCTAGCCCTGACTGGACGGGAGACCCAGTACTTC. Protein product: CASRLALTGRETQYF.

The chain employs TRBV28 and TRBJ2-7; 9 bases line up with TRBD2. There are 18 residues in the CDR3. V gave up 6 bases and J gave up 4 bases; unmatched junction bases: 19. Germline V lookup: CDR1 MDHEN, CDR2 SYDVKM. The CDR3 loop is CASRGRVLRGREGYEQYF. The CDR3 DNA is TGTGCCAGCAGAGGGAGGGTCCTGCGTGGGCGGGAGGGATACGAGCAGTACTTC.

The chain uses TRBV18 and TRBJ2-3; the match to TRBD1 covers 7 bases. The CDR3 is 16 residues long. Losses at the gene ends were 0 bases for V and 5 bases for J; bases not matched to a gene: 8. Looked up from germline, CDR1 is KGHSH and CDR2 is LQKENI. The CDR3 DNA reads TGTGCCAGCTCACCACCGGTCAGGGGGATCGAAGATACGCAGTATTTT. Translated: CASSPPVRGIEDTQYF.

This chain joins TRBV5-5 and TRBJ2-7, with D unclear. V dropped 4 bases and J dropped 0 bases, with 5 bases sitting between them. CDR1 is SGHKS, CDR2 YYEKEE, per germline (reference sequence). The CDR3 extends over 12 amino acids. The CDR3 bases are TGTGCCAGCAGCCCGGACTCCTACGAGCAGTACTTC. Amino acid sequence: CASSPDSYEQYF.

This chain connects TRBV6-5 to TRBJ2-7; 11 nucleotides align to TRBD1. The CDR3 extends over 14 amino acids. The V gene's germline CDR1 is MNHEY and CDR2 SVGAGI. Trimming removed 4 bases from V and 9 bases from J; junction bases left unmatched: 8. The CDR3 DNA follows: TGTGCCAGCAGTTCCGGGACAGGGGGTCCTGTGCAGTACTTC. Its translation: CASSSGTGGPVQYF.

The rearrangement links TRBV5-1 to TRBJ2-1; 7 bases match TRBD2. Losses at the gene ends were 2 bases for V and 5 bases for J; bases not matched to a gene: 7. Germline lookup yields CDR1 SGHRS and CDR2 YFSETQ. The CDR3 extends over 15 amino acids. The DNA for the CDR3 is TGCGCCAGCAGCTTATCCCTAGCGGTGGACAATGAGCAGTTCTTC. It encodes CASSLSLAVDNEQFF.

The V and J genes are TRBV5-1 and TRBJ2-2, with 7 bases that match TRBD2. After removal of 4 bases from V and 4 bases from J, the junction contained 7 bases not matched to a gene. CDR3 size: 15 residues. Germline CDR1 is SGHRS and CDR2 is YFSETQ. The CDR3 DNA reads TGCGCCAGCAGCGAGGGAGGGGCCAGCACCGGGGAGCTGTTTTTT. Its translation: CASSEGGASTGELFF.

The chain combines TRBV11-2 with TRBJ1-1; no firm D call. V lost 1 base to trimming and J lost 1 base, with 10 bases between them. This CDR3 comprises 15 residues. Germline V gene sequence: CDR1 SGHAT, CDR2 FQNNGV. DNA of the CDR3: TGTGCCAGCAGCTTAGCTCTAGGTACGAACACTGAAGCTTTCTTT. As protein: CASSLALGTNTEAFF.

The genes are TRBV18 and TRBJ1-1; D not certain. The V end lost 1 base, the J end lost 6 bases, and 27 bases lay between the germline ends. This CDR3 contains 19 residues. CDR1 and CDR2 (germline): KGHSH, LQKENI. CDR3 sequence: CASSPRSLTEPNSRPEAFF. The CDR3 coding sequence is TGTGCCAGCTCACCACGGTCCCTGACGGAGCCCAATTCCCGGCCTGAAGCTTTCTTT.